This T cell receptor (beta chain) was captured by sequencing in a study of blood T cell repertoires in COVID-19. Study details: There were acute and convalescent COVID-19 samples, and they came from the United States, Italy and Spain.

Trimming stripped 4 bases from V and 8 bases from J, with 12 bases between. The CDR3 consists of 13 residues. CDR1 and CDR2 (germline): LGHDT, YNNKEL (reference sequence). The table came from immunoSEQ multiplex PCR; TCRdb's copy has only in-frame clones and leaves some out. The table lists 150,000 to 170,000 clones, roughly 84% of them singletons, with about 12% in the top ten. This TCR derives from a woman aged 55 to 70 with COVID-19, enrolled during active disease. V and J are TRBV3-1 (or the pseudogene TRBV3-2) and TRBJ2-1, with D perhaps TRBD2 (6 bases). Sequenced material: peripheral blood. The CDR3 bases are TGTGCCAGCAGCCGGGAGGTGGACCATGAGCAGTTCTTC. This encodes CASSREVDHEQFF.